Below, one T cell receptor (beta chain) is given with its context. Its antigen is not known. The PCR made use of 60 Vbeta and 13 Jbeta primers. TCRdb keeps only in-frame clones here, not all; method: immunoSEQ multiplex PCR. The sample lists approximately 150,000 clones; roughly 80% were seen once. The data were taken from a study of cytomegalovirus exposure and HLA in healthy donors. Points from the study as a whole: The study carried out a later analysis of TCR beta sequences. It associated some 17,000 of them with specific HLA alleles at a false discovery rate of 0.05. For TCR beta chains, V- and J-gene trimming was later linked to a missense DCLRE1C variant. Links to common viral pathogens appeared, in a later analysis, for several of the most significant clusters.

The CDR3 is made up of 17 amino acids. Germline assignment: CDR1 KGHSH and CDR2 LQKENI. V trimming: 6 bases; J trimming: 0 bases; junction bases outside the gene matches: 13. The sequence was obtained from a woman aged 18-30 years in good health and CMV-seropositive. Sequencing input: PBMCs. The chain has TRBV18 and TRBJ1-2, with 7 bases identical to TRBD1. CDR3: CASSPLLGTASNYGYTF. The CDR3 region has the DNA TGTGCCAGCTCGCCATTGCTAGGGACAGCTTCTAACTATGGCTACACCTTC.